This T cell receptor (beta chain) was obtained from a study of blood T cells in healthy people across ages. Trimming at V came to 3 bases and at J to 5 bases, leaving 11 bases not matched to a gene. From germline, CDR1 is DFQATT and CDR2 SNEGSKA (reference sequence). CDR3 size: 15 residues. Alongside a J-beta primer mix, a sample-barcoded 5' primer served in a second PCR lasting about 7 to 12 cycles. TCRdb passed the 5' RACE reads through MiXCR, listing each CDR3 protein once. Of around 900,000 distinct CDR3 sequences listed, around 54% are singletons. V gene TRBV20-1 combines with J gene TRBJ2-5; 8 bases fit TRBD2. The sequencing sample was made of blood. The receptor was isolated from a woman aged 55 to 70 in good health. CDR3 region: CSARAGGVRTETQYF. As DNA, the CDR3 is TGCAGTGCTAGGGCGGGGGGCGTTAGGACGGAGACCCAGTACTTC.